The 6 T cell receptor beta chains presented below share a single source sample, sequenced in a study of T-cell reconstitution after alpha-beta-depleted transplantation in children. As it was prepared, the TCRbeta library received unique molecular identifiers. TCRdb reprocessed the PCR reads with MiXCR, giving one entry per CDR3 protein. The profile shows about 420,000 distinct CDR3 sequences, roughly a tenth of them singletons. The specimen was PBMCs from the stem cell graft donor, collected from the stem cell graft. Source of these receptors: a human donor who donated a stem cell graft to a child with acute myeloid leukemia.

V is TRBV20-1 and J is TRBJ2-1; D remains unclear. The CDR3 length is 13 residues. Germline values: CDR1 DFQATT, CDR2 SNEGSKA (reference sequence). Trimming cost V 4 bases and J 8 bases, with 15 bases left between them. The CDR3, as DNA: TGCAGTGCTAATCCCGGCCTCGCCCATGAGCAGTTCTTC. Its protein product is CSANPGLAHEQFF.

This clonotype has a count of ten or more. This chain connects TRBV25-1 to TRBJ2-1, with 8 bases fitting TRBD2. Germline-derived CDR1 and CDR2 are MGHDK and SYGVNS. This CDR3 has 14 amino acids. The trim removed 3 bases at V and 8 bases at J, leaving 6 bases unmatched. CDR3 DNA sequence: TGTGCCAGCAGTGAGGCGGGGGGTGACGATGAGCAGTTCTTC. It translates to CASSEAGGDDEQFF.

This clonotype was seen a few times. The chain uses TRBV10-3 and TRBJ2-5; the match to TRBD1 covers 12 bases. The germline CDR1 and CDR2 sequences are ENHRY and SYGVKD. The V gene end was trimmed by 6 bases and the J gene end by 5 bases; junction bases not matched to a gene: 7. The CDR3 has 15 amino acids. CDR3 DNA: TGTGCCATCAGCAAGGGGACAGGGGGCGCGGAGACCCAGTACTTC. It yields the protein CAISKGTGGAETQYF.

This clonotype has just a few counts. This chain connects TRBV24-1 to TRBJ2-3, with 10 nucleotides matching TRBD2. J lost 3 bases, V lost 4 bases, and 6 bases had no gene match. The CDR3 totals 16 residues. Germline lookup yields CDR1 KGHDR and CDR2 SFDVKD. The CDR3 bases are TGTGCCACCAGTGACCGTTCAGCGGGGGGGACAGATACGCAGTATTTT. It yields the protein CATSDRSAGGTDTQYF.

In regard to this clonotype: The junction shows a germline mismatch at one end, possibly a read error. The rearrangement joins TRBV5-6 to TRBJ2-1, with TRBD2 matching over 7 bases. The germline V gene has CDR1 SGHDT and CDR2 YYEEEE. The CDR3 runs to 13 residues. The CDR3 sequence: CASSTAGLGVSIF. DNA of the CDR3: TGTGCCAGCAGCACCGCTGGACTAGGAGTCAGTATCTTC.

The V gene is TRBV12-3 or TRBV12-4, the J gene TRBJ1-1, with D possibly TRBD1 on 5 matching bases. V lost 6 bases and J lost 6, with 14 bases in between. This CDR3 spans 13 amino acids. CDR3 protein: CASRRGHKSEAFF. CDR3 nucleotide sequence: TGTGCCAGCAGACGAGGACACAAGTCTGAAGCTTTCTTT.